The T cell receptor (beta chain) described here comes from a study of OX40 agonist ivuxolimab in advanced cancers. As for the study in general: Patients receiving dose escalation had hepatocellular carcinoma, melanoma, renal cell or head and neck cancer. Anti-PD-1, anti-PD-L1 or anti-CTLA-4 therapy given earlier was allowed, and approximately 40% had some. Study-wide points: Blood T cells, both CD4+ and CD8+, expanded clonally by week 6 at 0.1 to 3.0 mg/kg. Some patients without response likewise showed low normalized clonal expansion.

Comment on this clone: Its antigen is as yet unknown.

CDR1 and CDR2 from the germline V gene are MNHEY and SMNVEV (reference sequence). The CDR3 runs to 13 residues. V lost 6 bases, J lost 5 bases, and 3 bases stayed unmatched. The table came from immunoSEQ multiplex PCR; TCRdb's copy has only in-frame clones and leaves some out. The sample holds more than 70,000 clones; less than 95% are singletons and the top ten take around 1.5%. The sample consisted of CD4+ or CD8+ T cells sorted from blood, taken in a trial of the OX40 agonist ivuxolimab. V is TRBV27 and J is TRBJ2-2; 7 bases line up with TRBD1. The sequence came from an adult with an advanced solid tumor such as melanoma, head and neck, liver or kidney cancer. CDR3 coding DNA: TGTGCCAGCAGCCCACAGGGGACCGGGGAGCTGTTTTTT. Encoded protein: CASSPQGTGELFF.